This TCR beta chain was sequenced in a study of blood T cell repertoires in COVID-19 (TCRdb year 2020). Turning to the overall study: Samples covering the acute and convalescent phases of COVID-19 were provided by collaborators in the United States, Italy and Spain. Where available, HLA class I and class II types were obtained from metadata supplied by the sample provider rather than from assay-based typing. The repertoires were released in a freely available public database meant as a resource for research on the immune response to SARS-CoV-2. Samples were obtained from the ongoing ImmuneRACE study (first 160 participants) and from about 1,300 subjects provided by 6 global collaborators. Sample metadata almost always included a de-identified subject ID, COVID-19 status, age in years and sex. The material from the prospective study consisted of cDNA or gDNA derived from T cells, B-cell-depleted T cells, or PBMCs. Subjects who had been exposed to COVID-19, were actively infected with it, or had recovered from it provided the deeply sampled blood TCRbeta repertoires that made up the dataset.

Collaborating institutions collected whole blood in K2EDTA tubes following their own protocols. Collaborator samples were shipped for TCRbeta analysis as frozen whole blood, isolated PBMCs, or DNA extracted from either sample type. TCRbeta CDR3 regions were amplified from genomic DNA by means of the immunoSEQ Assay, a bias-controlled multiplex PCR. Per the authors' processing: The number of nucleated cells in each sample was estimated from the amplification of reference gene primers within the assay. To quantify the absolute abundance of each unique TCRbeta CDR3 rearrangement, sequence reads were collapsed and filtered. For each sample, productive Simpson clonality was calculated as the square root of Simpson's diversity index across productive rearrangements. Not all clones reach the TCRdb copy of this immuneACCESS table, which keeps in-frame sequences only. Checked studies attribute under half of the gap to unresolved V genes and leave the rest unexplained. The DNA gave D and trimming, while V, J and clone size come from that table. The sample records roughly 280,000 clones, around 86% of which are singletons. The top ten clones comprise around 8.8% of the sample.

As to this clone: This clone's antigen is unknown. No much larger clonotype is one base removed from it; base qualities were not supplied.

The CDR3 contains 15 residues, cysteine and phenylalanine counted. The CDR3 DNA has 45 bases and is translated from base 1. V is pruned by 6 bases and J by 2 bases, leaving 6 bases of the junction without a gene match. CDR1 and CDR2, per the germline V gene (reference sequence), are MNHNY and SVGAGI. What the research found in general, with its limitations: Clinical and demographic metadata were provided uncurated, with the amount varying by source and participant.

The chain is made from TRBV6-6 and TRBJ1-3; 8 central bases correspond to TRBD1. The source of this sequence is a middle-aged man with active or convalescent COVID-19. The sequenced material came from peripheral blood. The CDR3 amino acid sequence is: CASRLSQGAGNTIYF. The nucleotide sequence reads TGTGCCAGCAGACTGTCACAGGGGGCTGGAAACACCATATATTTT.